The 11 T cell receptor beta chains presented below share a single source sample, sequenced in a study of CD8 T cells in Susac syndrome. Random-hexamer reverse transcription was applied to about 0.45 to 1 ug RNA. Each CDR3 protein is one row after TCRdb ran MiXCR on the immunoSEQ multiplex PCR reads. This table has about 120,000 distinct CDR3 sequences, under 95% appearing once. Sequencing was carried out using CD8+ T cells from PBMCs. The receptors stem from a human donor in good health.

The V and J genes are TRBV20-1 and TRBJ2-2, with D unresolved. This CDR3 region has 13 residues. V lost 3 bases to trimming and J lost 1 base, with 6 bases between them. The germline V gene encodes CDR1 DFQATT and CDR2 SNEGSKA (reference sequence). CDR3 in DNA: TGCAGTGCTAGGCCCGGGAACACCGGGGAGCTGTTTTTT. Translated, it gives CSARPGNTGELFF.

This sequence joins TRBV13 and TRBJ2-1, with a tentative D call TRBD2 (6 bases). Trimming removed 0 bases at V and 2 bases at J, with 14 bases between. The V gene's germline CDR1 is PRHDT and CDR2 FYEKMQ (reference sequence). The CDR3 is 17 amino acids. As DNA, the CDR3 is TGTGCCAGCAGCTTAGGATACGGGGGTGACACCTACAATGAGCAGTTCTTC. This gives the protein CASSLGYGGDTYNEQFF.

The rearrangement uses TRBV20-1 and TRBJ2-7; 9 bases map to TRBD2. The CDR3 extends over 16 amino acids. Germline CDR1 and CDR2: DFQATT and SNEGSKA (reference sequence). Trimming cost V 4 bases and J 0 bases; bases outside gene matches: 10. CDR3 region: CSAIPKRGAYSYEQYF. The CDR3 DNA reads as TGCAGTGCTATCCCCAAGCGGGGGGCCTACTCCTACGAGCAGTACTTC.

CDR3 sequence: CASSQSRPGTGNTEAFF. DNA of the CDR3: TGTGCCAGCTCCCAAAGCCGGCCCGGGACAGGGAACACTGAAGCTTTCTTT. The V and J genes are TRBV18 and TRBJ1-1; 8 bases are a match to TRBD1. The germline V gene has CDR1 KGHSH and CDR2 LQKENI. V gave up 6 bases and J gave up 1 base; unmatched junction bases: 13. This CDR3 has 17 residues.

V and J are TRBV16 and TRBJ1-1; 7 positions agree with TRBD1. The germline V gene has CDR1 KGHSY and CDR2 FQNENV. CDR3 size: 15 residues. J was trimmed by 6 bases and V by 2 bases; bases with no gene match: 9. In nucleotides, the CDR3 is TGTGCCAGCAGCCAACCCGGCACAGGGGACGCTGAAGCTTTCTTT. Encoded protein: CASSQPGTGDAEAFF.

The V and J genes are TRBV14 and TRBJ2-7; tentative D call: TRBD1 (5 bases). The CDR3 is 18 residues long. Trimming took off 0 bases at V and 4 bases at J, with 22 bases between the two ends. Germline values: CDR1 SGHDN, CDR2 FVKESK. The CDR3 bases are TGTGCCAGCAGCCAAGATAAATCAGGGTTACGAATGCCGTACGAGCAGTACTTC. Protein product: CASSQDKSGLRMPYEQYF.

The rearrangement links TRBV7-2 to TRBJ1-2; TRBD1 might be the D (6 bases). This CDR3 has 14 amino acids. CDR1 and CDR2 from the germline V gene are SGHTA and FQGNSA. Trimming removed 5 bases at V and 4 bases at J, with 14 bases between. For the CDR3, the DNA is TGTGCCAGCAGCGATCTACAGGGATTCTATGGCTACACCTTC. Translated, it gives CASSDLQGFYGYTF.

The rearrangement links TRBV3-1 to TRBJ1-1; D might be TRBD1 (5 bases). Germline values: CDR1 LGHDT, CDR2 YNNKEL (reference sequence). CDR3 size: 14 residues. Trimming pared 1 base from V and 4 bases from J, leaving 10 bases between. In nucleotides, the CDR3 is TGTGCCAGCAGCCAAGTTCCAGGGACCACTGAAGCTTTCTTT. This sequence encodes CASSQVPGTTEAFF.

The chain joins TRBV4-3 to TRBJ2-2, with 7 positions matching TRBD2. The CDR3 sequence is 15 residues long. The germline gives CDR1 LGHNA, CDR2 YSLEER. V shed 4 bases, J shed 5 bases, and the junction held 7 bases outside the gene matches. CDR3: CASSRELARTGELFF. CDR3 DNA: TGCGCCAGCAGCCGGGAACTAGCGCGGACCGGGGAGCTGTTTTTT.

This chain connects TRBV27 to TRBJ2-7, with 11 bases lining up with TRBD1. The germline V gene has CDR1 MNHEY and CDR2 SMNVEV (reference sequence). This CDR3 contains 15 residues. With V trimmed by 5 bases and J by 3 bases, 6 bases remained unmatched. The CDR3 protein is CASSQGTGGDYEQYF. As DNA, the CDR3 is TGTGCCAGCAGTCAGGGGACAGGGGGGGACTACGAGCAGTACTTC.

The table lists this clonotype with a count of one. V and J are TRBV7-9 and TRBJ2-1; a possible D gene is TRBD2 (7 bases). Germline V CDR1 and CDR2: SEHNR, FQNEAQ (reference sequence). The CDR3 totals 13 residues. The V end was cut by 5 bases, the J end by 10 bases, with 15 bases between. The CDR3 DNA follows: TGTGCCAGCAGCCCCCCAGCGGGGACAGAGCAGTTCTTC. Residues: CASSPPAGTEQFF. Based on the CDR3 plus reference TRBV7-9 and TRBJ2-1, the full variable domain is DTGVSQNPRHKITKRGQNVTFRCDPISEHNRLYWYRQTLGQGPEFLTYFQNEAQLEKSRLLSDRFSAERPKGSFSTLEIQRTEQGDSAMYLCASSPPAGTEQFFGPGTRLTVL.